This T cell receptor beta chain was obtained from a study of shared clonotypes between healthy human individuals. The CDR3 loop spans 13 amino acids. Germline V gene data show CDR1 as MNHNS and CDR2 as SASEGT. V shed 7 bases and J shed 3 bases, with 10 bases lying between them. Data came from immunoSEQ multiplex PCR; TCRdb stores just in-frame clones and leaves some out. The table shows 400,000 to 600,000 clones, with over 75% occurring only once. Source material: PBMCs. This clonotype originated in a woman aged 40-49 years in good health. Some clones in this sample may be carry-over from other donors' samples. The chain links TRBV6-1 to TRBJ1-5, with D possibly matching TRBD1 (5 bases). CDR3 in DNA: TGTGCCAGCACCCAGGGCCCCAATCAGCCCCAGCATTTT. The encoded protein is CASTQGPNQPQHF.